The T cell receptor beta chain under discussion was sequenced for a study of CD4 T cells in relation to SARS-CoV-2 and coronaviruses. Turning to the study itself: No peptide or an HIV-1 Nef peptide pool served as negative control.

Assay used: immunoSEQ multiplex PCR; TCRdb lists only in-frame clones, some missing. The table includes around 26,000 clones, roughly four fifths detected once. CD4+ T cells from unexposed donors were obtained before the COVID-19 pandemic (2011-2018). The cells were cultured for approximately 10 days before CD4+ T cells were isolated. Testing used SARS-CoV-2 S/N and four cold-coronavirus spikes on unexposed-donor CD4+ T cells, cells permitting. CDR3 length: 17 residues. Trimming took 5 bases from V and 2 from J, leaving 22 bases between them. Germline CDR1 and CDR2: SGHVS and FQNEAQ. Comments on this clone: Its antigen is not known.

The sample was CD4+ T cells from PBMCs, cultured in vitro. The clonotype was recovered from a human donor in good health. V and J are TRBV7-8 and TRBJ2-7, with D possibly being TRBD1 or TRBD2 (5 bases each). As DNA, the CDR3 is TGTGCCAGCAGCCCTGGGGGTCGTAACAGGAATCCCTACGAGCAGTACTTC. Translating gives CASSPGGRNRNPYEQYF.